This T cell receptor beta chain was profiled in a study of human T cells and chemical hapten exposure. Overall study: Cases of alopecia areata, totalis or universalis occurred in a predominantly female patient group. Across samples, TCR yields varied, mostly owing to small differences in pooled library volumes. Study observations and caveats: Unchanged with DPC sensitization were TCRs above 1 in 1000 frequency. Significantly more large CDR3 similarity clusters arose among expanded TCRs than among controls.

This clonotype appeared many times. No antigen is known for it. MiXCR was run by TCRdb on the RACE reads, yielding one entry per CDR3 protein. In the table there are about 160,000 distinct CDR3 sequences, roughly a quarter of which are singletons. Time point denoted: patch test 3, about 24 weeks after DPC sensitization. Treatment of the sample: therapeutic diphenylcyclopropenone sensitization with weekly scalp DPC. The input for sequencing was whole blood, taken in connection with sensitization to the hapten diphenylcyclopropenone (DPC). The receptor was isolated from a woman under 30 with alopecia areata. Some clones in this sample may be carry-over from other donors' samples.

CDR3: CSAGEGRGKETQYF. CDR3 nucleotides: TGCAGTGCAGGGGAGGGGCGGGGGAAAGAGACCCAGTACTTC. This chain joins TRBV20-1 and TRBJ2-5; 7 bases line up with TRBD2. Germline V gene sequence: CDR1 DFQATT, CDR2 SNEGSKA (reference sequence). J lost 3 bases, V lost 6 bases, and 10 bases had no gene match. The CDR3 extends over 14 amino acids.